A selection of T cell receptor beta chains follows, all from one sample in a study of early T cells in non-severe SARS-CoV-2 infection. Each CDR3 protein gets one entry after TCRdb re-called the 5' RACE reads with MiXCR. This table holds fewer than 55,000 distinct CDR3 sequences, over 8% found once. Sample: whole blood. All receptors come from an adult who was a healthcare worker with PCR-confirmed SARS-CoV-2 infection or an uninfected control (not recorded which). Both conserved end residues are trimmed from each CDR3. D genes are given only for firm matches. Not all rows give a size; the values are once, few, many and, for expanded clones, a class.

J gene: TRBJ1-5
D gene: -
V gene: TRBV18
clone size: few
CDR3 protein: ASSPAADNQPQH

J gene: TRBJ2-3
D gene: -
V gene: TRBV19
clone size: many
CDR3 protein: ASSALPLAFSTDTQY

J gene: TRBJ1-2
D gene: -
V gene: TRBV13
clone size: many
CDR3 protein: ASSVWAGAAGYT

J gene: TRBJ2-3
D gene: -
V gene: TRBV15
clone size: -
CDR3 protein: ATRDRDTDTQY

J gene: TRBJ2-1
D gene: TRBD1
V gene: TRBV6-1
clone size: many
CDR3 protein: ASRADRDNYNEQF

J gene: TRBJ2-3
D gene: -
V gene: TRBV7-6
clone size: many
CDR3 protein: ASSSIDRWGTDTQY

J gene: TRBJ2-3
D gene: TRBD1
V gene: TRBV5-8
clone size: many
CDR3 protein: ASSLDRGGVDTQY

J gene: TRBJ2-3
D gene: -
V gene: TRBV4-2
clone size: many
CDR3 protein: ASSQELTTDTQY

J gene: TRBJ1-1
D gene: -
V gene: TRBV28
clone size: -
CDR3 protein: ASDGTMNTEAF

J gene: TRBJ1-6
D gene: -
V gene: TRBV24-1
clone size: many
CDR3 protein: ATSDGRGSSYNSPLH

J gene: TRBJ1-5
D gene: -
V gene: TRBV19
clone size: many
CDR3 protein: ASRLGTANQPQH

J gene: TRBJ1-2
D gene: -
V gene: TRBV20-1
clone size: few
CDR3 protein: SARDPSRTNYGYT

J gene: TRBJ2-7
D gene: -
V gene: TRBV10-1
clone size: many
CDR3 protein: ASSEGLYDEQY